These T cell receptor beta chains were read from a single sample in a study of cytomegalovirus exposure and HLA in healthy donors. Profiled with immunoSEQ multiplex PCR; TCRdb holds only in-frame clones, not every one. In the table there are 100,000 to 120,000 clones, less than 85% of which are singletons. Sequencing used PBMCs. These receptors were collected from a young man in good health and CMV-seropositive. The CDR3 runs from the conserved cysteine through the conserved F or W. The D gene is left open where the match is weak. The listing skips clone size in some rows; elsewhere it reads once, few, many or a size class.

D gene,V gene,J gene,clone size,CDR3 length,CDR3 protein,CDR3 DNA
TRBD1,TRBV10-3,TRBJ1-3,few,11,CAGGDRHTIYF,TGTGCGGGAGGGGACAGGCACACCATATATTTT
TRBD2,TRBV6-5,TRBJ2-5,NA,14,CASSSGGAQETQYF,TGTGCCAGCAGTTCCGGGGGGGCCCAAGAGACCCAGTACTTC
NA,TRBV5-1,TRBJ1-4,NA,15,CASRLQDVPNEKLFF,TGCGCCAGCAGACTACAGGACGTGCCAAATGAAAAACTGTTTTTT
NA,TRBV7-7,TRBJ2-3,NA,14,CASSLRGPTDTQYF,TGTGCCAGCAGCTTAAGGGGCCCCACAGATACGCAGTATTTT
NA,TRBV6-1,TRBJ2-1,NA,12,CASRLSGNEQFF,TGTGCCAGCAGGCTATCGGGCAATGAGCAGTTCTTC
NA,TRBV5-1,TRBJ1-4,once,15,CASRVGQSVNEKLFF,TGCGCCAGCAGGGTAGGACAGTCGGTTAATGAAAAACTGTTTTTT
NA,TRBV13,TRBJ2-1,NA,14,CASSPRGLHNEQFF,TGTGCCAGCAGCCCCAGGGGCCTACACAATGAGCAGTTCTTC
TRBD1,TRBV2,TRBJ2-7,NA,15,CASRFPDRVSYEQYF,TGTGCCAGCAGGTTCCCGGACAGGGTTTCTTACGAGCAGTACTTC
TRBD1,TRBV6-5,TRBJ2-7,NA,15,CASSYSWAGGHEQYF,TGTGCCAGCAGTTACTCGTGGGCAGGGGGCCACGAGCAGTACTTC
TRBD1,TRBV11-2,TRBJ2-7,NA,14,CASSFSQGAYEQYF,TGTGCCAGCAGCTTTAGTCAGGGGGCCTACGAGCAGTACTTC
NA,TRBV7-2,TRBJ1-5,NA,14,CASSLRTSNQPQHF,TGTGCCAGCAGCTTACGGACAAGCAATCAGCCCCAGCATTTT
NA,TRBV30,TRBJ2-5,NA,14,CAWKAGLTQETQYF,TGTGCCTGGAAAGCGGGCCTGACCCAAGAGACCCAGTACTTC
NA,TRBV27,TRBJ2-1,NA,16,CASRVEGFSSYNEQFF,TGTGCCAGCAGGGTGGAGGGGTTCAGCTCCTACAATGAGCAGTTCTTC
TRBD2,TRBV19,TRBJ2-5,once,15,CASSIVGSGGETQYF,TGTGCCAGTAGTATAGTCGGATCCGGGGGGGAGACCCAGTACTTC
TRBD2,TRBV7-7,TRBJ2-7,NA,16,CASSPTPAGGSYEQYF,TGTGCCAGCAGCCCTACTCCAGCGGGGGGGTCCTACGAGCAGTACTTC
TRBD1,TRBV14,TRBJ2-7,NA,15,CASRYRDSPTHEQYF,TGTGCCAGCAGGTACCGGGACAGTCCTACCCACGAGCAGTACTTC
TRBD1,TRBV10-3,TRBJ1-3,NA,12,CAAKDRGNTIYF,TGTGCCGCGAAGGACAGGGGGAACACCATATATTTT
TRBD1,TRBV27,TRBJ2-6,NA,22,CASSSWDRVLLGRGSGANVLTF,TGTGCCAGCAGTTCGTGGGACAGGGTCCTCTTGGGGAGGGGGTCTGGGGCCAACGTCCTGACTTTC
NA,TRBV7-3,TRBJ2-1,NA,13,CASSPGSYNEQFF,TGTGCCAGCAGCCCCGGGTCCTACAATGAGCAGTTCTTC
NA,TRBV9,TRBJ2-2,NA,12,CASRASTGELFF,TGTGCCAGCAGGGCCAGCACCGGGGAGCTGTTTTTT
NA,TRBV10-3,TRBJ1-3,NA,15,CAISPDTSSGNTIYF,TGTGCCATCAGCCCTGACACAAGCTCTGGAAACACCATATATTTT
NA,TRBV7-2,TRBJ1-5,NA,14,CASSLNRGNQPQHF,TGTGCCAGCAGCTTAAACAGGGGCAATCAGCCCCAGCATTTT
TRBD1,TRBV10-3,TRBJ2-7,NA,14,CAIWTGGGGYEQYF,TGTGCCATCTGGACAGGAGGTGGAGGTTACGAGCAGTACTTC
NA,TRBV11-2,TRBJ2-3,NA,12,CASSRTTDTQYF,TGTGCCAGCAGCCGGACTACGGATACGCAGTATTTT
NA,TRBV7-6,TRBJ1-2,few,17,CASSPLGGGPLGGGYTF,TGTGCCAGCAGCCCCCTTGGGGGGGGCCCCCTCGGGGGTGGCTACACCTTC
TRBD1,TRBV2,TRBJ2-2,NA,16,CASSEQLQGLTGELFF,TGTGCCAGCAGTGAGCAATTACAGGGGCTCACCGGGGAGCTGTTTTTT
NA,TRBV9,TRBJ1-3,NA,15,CASSVEGVSGNTIYF,TGTGCCAGCAGCGTAGAGGGGGTCTCTGGAAACACCATATATTTT
NA,TRBV11-2,TRBJ2-3,NA,13,CASSSFSPDTQYF,TGTGCCAGCAGCTCCTTTTCCCCAGATACGCAGTATTTT
NA,TRBV6-5,TRBJ1-1,NA,15,CASSYSWGMNTEAFF,TGTGCCAGCAGTTACTCCTGGGGCATGAACACTGAAGCTTTCTTT
TRBD1,TRBV11-2,TRBJ1-1,NA,15,CASSLLGGRNTEAFF,TGTGCCAGCAGCTTATTAGGGGGCAGGAACACTGAAGCTTTCTTT
TRBD1,TRBV6-4,TRBJ1-2,NA,13,CASSPGQDYGYTF,TGTGCCAGCAGTCCGGGACAGGACTATGGCTACACCTTC
TRBD1,TRBV7-6,TRBJ2-2,NA,16,CASSLSTGLSTGELFF,TGTGCCAGCAGCTTATCGACAGGGTTGAGCACCGGGGAGCTGTTTTTT
TRBD2,TRBV9,TRBJ2-7,NA,15,CASSAAGGPTYEQYF,TGTGCCAGCAGCGCCGCGGGGGGCCCTACCTACGAGCAGTACTTC
NA,TRBV29-1,TRBJ1-2,NA,14,CSVDIRDRNYGYTF,TGCAGCGTTGACATCCGGGATCGTAACTATGGCTACACCTTC
TRBD2,TRBV7-9,TRBJ2-7,NA,14,CASSGAGKPYEQYF,TGTGCCAGCAGCGGAGCGGGGAAACCCTACGAGCAGTACTTC
NA,TRBV5-6,TRBJ1-6,NA,12,CASSKENSPLHF,TGTGCCAGCAGCAAGGAGAATTCACCCCTCCACTTT
TRBD2,TRBV14,TRBJ2-7,NA,17,CASSPGLAGVLNYEQYF,TGTGCCAGCAGCCCCGGACTAGCGGGGGTGCTAAACTACGAGCAGTACTTC
TRBD1,TRBV2,TRBJ2-7,NA,14,CAGDTGTGAGEQYF,TGTGCCGGAGATACCGGGACAGGGGCAGGCGAGCAGTACTTC
NA,TRBV28,TRBJ2-7,NA,15,CASSGDRGLGYEQYF,TGTGCCAGCAGCGGCGACCGGGGATTAGGCTACGAGCAGTACTTC
NA,TRBV5-1,TRBJ2-3,NA,16,CASSLGVAGRTDTQYF,TGCGCCAGCAGCTTGGGTGTGGCGGGTCGCACAGATACGCAGTATTTT
TRBD1,TRBV11-3,TRBJ2-5,NA,15,CASSTGQGLQETQYF,TGTGCCAGCAGCACCGGACAGGGATTACAAGAGACCCAGTACTTC
NA,TRBV7-2,TRBJ2-1,NA,11,CASSKYNEQFF,TGTGCCAGCAGTAAATACAATGAGCAGTTCTTC
NA,TRBV11-2,TRBJ2-1,NA,15,CASSPGTSDRGEQFF,TGTGCCAGCAGCCCAGGGACTTCCGACCGAGGTGAGCAGTTCTTC
NA,TRBV7-6,TRBJ1-4,NA,17,CASSLATGLRPNEKLFF,TGTGCCAGCAGCTTAGCCACAGGGTTACGCCCTAATGAAAAACTGTTTTTT
TRBD2,TRBV27,TRBJ2-5,NA,15,CASSFLTSAGETQYF,TGTGCCAGCAGTTTCCTGACTAGCGCGGGAGAGACCCAGTACTTC
NA,TRBV2,TRBJ1-5,NA,15,CASSEALRVNQPQHF,TGTGCCAGCAGTGAAGCGCTCAGGGTCAATCAGCCCCAGCATTTT
NA,TRBV27,TRBJ1-1,once,12,CASSPGGVEAFF,TGTGCCAGCAGTCCCGGGGGGGTTGAAGCTTTCTTT
TRBD1,TRBV29-1,TRBJ1-3,NA,20,CSVTVFPGQGSSGSGNTIYF,TGCAGCGTTACGGTCTTTCCGGGACAGGGAAGTAGTGGCTCTGGAAACACCATATATTTT
TRBD1,TRBV7-9,TRBJ2-7,NA,15,CASSHGTGYSYEQYF,TGTGCCAGCAGCCACGGGACAGGGTACTCCTACGAGCAGTACTTC
NA,TRBV6-6,TRBJ1-2,few,12,CASMSEDYGYTF,TGTGCCAGCATGAGTGAGGACTATGGCTACACCTTC
NA,TRBV2,TRBJ2-7,NA,18,CASRPRVAQSERLYEQYF,TGTGCCAGCAGGCCCAGGGTAGCCCAGAGCGAGAGACTCTACGAGCAGTACTTC
TRBD2,TRBV9,TRBJ2-3,NA,15,CASSVGSGGTDTQYF,TGTGCCAGCAGCGTAGGCAGCGGGGGCACAGATACGCAGTATTTT
TRBD1,TRBV28,TRBJ1-6,NA,14,CASGRDRVGSPLHF,TGTGCCAGCGGAAGAGACAGGGTTGGCTCACCCCTCCACTTT